This TCR beta chain was recovered during a study of shared clonotypes between healthy human individuals. Study conclusions and caveats: Genetic and exposure-history diversity was limited by the few donors.

The CDR3 contains 17 residues. The V and J ends lost 6 bases and 1 base, in that order; junction bases with no gene match: 10. CDR1 LNHNV and CDR2 YYDKDF come from the germline V gene (reference sequence). Regarding this clone: Its antigen is not known.

Genomic DNA belonging to each subset was distributed in equal measure over several immunoSEQ plates. Sequencing used immunoSEQ multiplex PCR; TCRdb keeps in-frame clones, though not all of them. Among approximately 1,000,000 clones listed, around 78% were seen once. This rearrangement joins TRBV15 to TRBJ2-2; the match to TRBD2 covers 8 bases. This sequence originates from a man younger than 30 in good health. Some clones in this sample may be carry-over from other donors' samples. What was sequenced was memory CD4+ T cells from PBMCs. This sample's subset: CD45RA-negative fraction. CDR3: CATSKLPGLENTGELFF. The DNA for the CDR3 is TGTGCCACCAGTAAGTTACCGGGACTAGAGAACACCGGGGAGCTGTTTTTT.